These 24 T cell receptor beta chains were sequenced from one sample in a study of blood T cell repertoires in COVID-19 (dated by TCRdb to 2019 to 2021). The library was prepared using the immunoSEQ multiplex PCR assay. Entries here come from immuneACCESS through TCRdb and include only in-frame sequences with V and J called. Some clones fail to appear in such tables; in the studies checked, an unresolved V gene covers under half of the shortfall, and the cause of the remainder is unknown. The sample contains approximately 100,000 clones, around 90% of them found a single time. Together, the top ten hold under 7% of the sample. The sample was peripheral blood. The receptors were sampled from a woman between 55 and 75 years old with acute or convalescent COVID-19.

V and J are TRBV15 and TRBJ2-1; D remains unclear. V shed 0 bases and J shed 10 bases, with 16 bases lying between them. Germline lookup yields CDR1 LNHNV and CDR2 YYDKDF (reference sequence). CDR3 length: 15 amino acids. The DNA of the CDR3 is TGTGCCACCAGCAGAGATAATGAGGATATAGGAGAGCAGTTCTTC. It codes for CATSRDNEDIGEQFF.

The J gene is TRBJ2-1, the V gene TRBV5-1, with TRBD1 as a possible D gene (7 bases). This CDR3 has 14 residues. Trimming took 0 bases from V and 5 from J, leaving 9 bases between them. Germline CDR1 reads SGHRS; CDR2 reads YFSETQ. CDR3 loop: CASSLARGDNEQFF. CDR3 nucleotides: TGCGCCAGCAGCTTGGCCAGGGGGGACAATGAGCAGTTCTTC.

The chain has TRBV24-1 and TRBJ2-3, with 10 bases aligning to TRBD2. With V trimmed by 6 bases and J by 6 bases, 5 bases remained unmatched. The CDR3 covers 14 residues. CDR1 is KGHDR and CDR2 is SFDVKD in the germline V gene. CDR3 coding DNA: TGTGCCACCAGTCCTAGCGGGAGCCTGGATACGCAGTATTTT. Its translation: CATSPSGSLDTQYF.

The V and J genes are TRBV5-1 and TRBJ2-1; the D gene is possibly TRBD2 (6 bases). The CDR3 has 13 amino acids. Germline V lookup: CDR1 SGHRS, CDR2 YFSETQ. V was trimmed by 0 bases and J by 5 bases, leaving 6 bases between them. CDR3 sequence: CASSLGGDNEQFF. In DNA form, the CDR3 reads TGCGCCAGCAGCTTGGGCGGGGACAATGAGCAGTTCTTC.

The rearrangement joins TRBV30 to TRBJ2-3; D might be TRBD2 (6 bases). The CDR3 extends over 14 amino acids. Germline V lookup: CDR1 GTSNPN, CDR2 SVGIG (reference sequence). Deletions cut 4 bases from V and 0 bases from J, with 11 bases between. CDR3 amino acids: CAWNSGTSTDTQYF. CDR3 DNA: TGTGCCTGGAATAGCGGAACCAGCACAGATACGCAGTATTTT.

This chain joins TRBV9 and TRBJ2-1; D is possibly TRBD2 (7 bases). The CDR3 contains 18 residues. V was cut by 4 bases and J by 2 bases, with 22 bases left in between. CDR1 and CDR2 from the germline V gene are SGDLS and YYNGEE. This chain's CDR3 is CASSTQGGGAGAYNEQFF. The CDR3 nucleotides are TGTGCCAGCAGCACACAAGGGGGAGGGGCAGGCGCCTACAATGAGCAGTTCTTC. Full variable domain (remainder filled in from reference TRBV9 and TRBJ2-1): DSGVTQTPKHLITATGQRVTLRCSPRSGDLSVYWYQQSLDQGLQFLIQYYNGEERAKGNILERFSAQQFPDLHSELNLSSLELGDSALYFCASSTQGGGAGAYNEQFFGPGTRLTVL.

The gene calls are TRBV24-1 and TRBJ1-5; D not resolved. The CDR3 runs to 16 residues. The V end was cut by 8 bases, the J end by 0 bases, with 16 bases between. Germline CDR1 is KGHDR and CDR2 is SFDVKD. The CDR3: CATTLTRNSSNQPQHF. The CDR3 nucleotides read TGTGCCACCACTTTGACCAGGAATTCTAGCAATCAGCCCCAGCATTTT.

This clone was observed a single time. The chain recombines TRBV2 with TRBJ2-5, with D perhaps matching TRBD2 (5 bases). This CDR3 is built from 13 residues. From germline, CDR1 is SNHLY and CDR2 FYNNEI. Trimming shortened V by 11 bases and J by 0 bases, and 13 bases separated the two germline ends. The CDR3 region is CAGYSADQETQYF. The CDR3 region has the DNA TGTGCCGGCTATTCAGCGGACCAAGAGACCCAGTACTTC. The complete variable domain, with remaining parts taken from reference TRBV2 and TRBJ2-5, reads EPEVTQTPSHQVTQMGQEVILRCVPISNHLYFYWYRQILGQKVEFLVSFYNNEISEKSEIFDDQFSVERPDGSNFTLKIRSTKLEDSAMYFCAGYSADQETQYFGPGTRLLVL.

The chain joins TRBV24-1 to TRBJ2-2, with D unresolved. Deletions cut 3 bases from V and 4 bases from J, with 14 bases between. The CDR3 covers 16 residues. Per germline, CDR1 KGHDR and CDR2 SFDVKD. CDR3 residues: CATSDPGGPSTGELFF. DNA for the CDR3: TGTGCCACCAGTGATCCCGGCGGCCCCAGCACCGGGGAGCTGTTTTTT.

The rearrangement uses TRBV10-3 and TRBJ2-2; 7 bases align to TRBD2. V was pared by 7 bases and J by 3 bases, with 8 bases of the junction left unmatched. Per the germline V gene, CDR1 is ENHRY and CDR2 is SYGVKD. The CDR3 totals 15 residues. The CDR3 is CAIMKGRGDTGELFF. The CDR3 bases are TGTGCCATCATGAAGGGTCGGGGGGACACCGGGGAGCTGTTTTTT.

In its sample, this clone was seen once. The V gene is TRBV19, the J gene TRBJ2-7; 10 positions agree with TRBD2. The V gene end was trimmed by 6 bases and the J gene end by 0 bases; junction bases not matched to a gene: 2. This CDR3 is 14 amino acids long. CDR1 LNHDA and CDR2 SQIVND come from the germline V gene (reference sequence). The CDR3 loop is CASSASGSSYEQYV. For the CDR3, the DNA is TGTGCCAGTAGCGCTAGCGGGAGCTCCTACGAGCAGTACGTC.

V and J are TRBV3-1 (or the pseudogene TRBV3-2) and TRBJ1-6; TRBD1 matches at 9 bases. After removal of 3 bases from V and 7 bases from J, the junction contained 1 base not matched to a gene. CDR1 is LGHDT, CDR2 YNNKEL, per germline (reference sequence). CDR3 length equals 14 residues. CDR3 in DNA: TGTGCCAGCAGCCACGGACAGGGGAATTCACCCCTCCACTTT. Translation: CASSHGQGNSPLHF.

This clone has just a few counts. This chain joins TRBV7-9 and TRBJ1-2; D is unresolved. CDR3 length: 12 residues. Germline lookup yields CDR1 SEHNR and CDR2 FQNEAQ (reference sequence). The V end lost 1 base, the J end lost 7 bases, and 7 bases lay between the germline ends. The CDR3 sequence is CASSLEPGGYTF. For the CDR3, the DNA is TGTGCCAGCAGCTTAGAGCCCGGTGGCTACACCTTC.

CDR3 nucleotides: TGTGCCAGCAGTGAGAGGCGCTACAAGTATGGCTACACCTTC. Amino acids: CASSERRYKYGYTF. The V and J genes are TRBV2 and TRBJ1-2, with unresolved D. Germline V gene sequence: CDR1 SNHLY, CDR2 FYNNEI. The CDR3 has 14 amino acids. V was cut by 3 bases and J by 5 bases, with 13 bases left in between.

V and J are TRBV5-1 and TRBJ2-3, with TRBD2 identical over 9 bases. Germline V gene sequence: CDR1 SGHRS, CDR2 YFSETQ. The CDR3 length is 18 residues. After removal of 2 bases from V and 1 base from J, the junction contained 11 bases not matched to a gene. CDR3 residues: CASSFSAGGLGGTDTQYF. CDR3 DNA sequence: TGCGCCAGCAGCTTCTCTGCGGGAGGGCTGGGGGGCACAGATACGCAGTATTTT.

V usage is TRBV19 and J usage is TRBJ2-1; 9 bases line up with TRBD1. The CDR3 loop spans 14 amino acids. The junction had 5 bases not matched to a gene; V was cut back by 4 bases and J by 7 bases. Germline V gene lookup returns CDR1 LNHDA and CDR2 SQIVND (reference sequence). The CDR3 bases are TGTGCCAGTAGTACAGGGGACAGGGTAAATGAGCAGTTCTTC. Protein: CASSTGDRVNEQFF.

The J gene is TRBJ1-1, the V gene TRBV27; TRBD1 matches 8 bases. The CDR3 is 14 residues long. Germline loops: CDR1 MNHEY, CDR2 SMNVEV (reference sequence). The ends lost 5 bases at V and 1 base at J; junction bases unmatched: 3. CDR3 DNA: TGTGCCAGCAGTCAGGGGGCGGCGAACACTGAAGCTTTCTTT. Its translation is CASSQGAANTEAFF.

Only a few counts were recorded for this clone. The gene calls are TRBV3-1 (or the pseudogene TRBV3-2) and TRBJ2-7; TRBD1 is a possible D gene (8 bases). The CDR3 is 13 residues long. CDR1 LGHDT and CDR2 YNNKEL come from the germline V gene (reference sequence). With 2 bases removed from V and 6 bases from J, the gap between germline ends came to 11 bases. CDR3 nucleotide sequence: TGTGCCAGCAGCCAAACAGGGGGGGGCGAGCAGTACTTC. Residues: CASSQTGGGEQYF.

This rearrangement joins TRBV3-1 (or the pseudogene TRBV3-2) to TRBJ2-5; 8 bases are shared with TRBD2. The ends lost 4 bases at V and 4 bases at J; junction bases unmatched: 8. The CDR3 consists of 15 residues. Germline CDR1 reads LGHDT; CDR2 reads YNNKEL (reference sequence). CDR3 coding DNA: TGTGCCAGCAGCCGGATTGGACTAGCTGGAGAGACCCAGTACTTC. This translates into CASSRIGLAGETQYF.

The chain couples TRBV5-1 to TRBJ2-1; TRBD2 aligns across 12 bases. V lost 0 bases and J lost 8; bases outside the gene matches: 9. This CDR3 comprises 17 residues. CDR1 and CDR2 from the germline V gene are SGHRS and YFSETQ. CDR3 in amino acids: CASSLGLAGVKGDEQFF. For the CDR3, the DNA is TGCGCCAGCAGCTTGGGACTAGCGGGAGTCAAGGGTGATGAGCAGTTCTTC.

DNA of the CDR3: TGTGCCAGCAGCACCTATCTAGCGACAGATACGCAGTATTTT. Residues: CASSTYLATDTQYF. The V gene is TRBV11-3, the J gene TRBJ2-3; D is perhaps TRBD2 (6 bases). Germline V gives CDR1 SGHNT, CDR2 YENEEA. Trimming took 5 bases from V and 3 from J, leaving 12 bases between them. This CDR3 is built from 14 residues.

This chain connects TRBV5-1 to TRBJ2-5, with a tentative D call TRBD2 (8 bases). Trimming cost V 6 bases and J 1 base, with 16 bases left between them. CDR1 and CDR2 from the germline V gene are SGHRS and YFSETQ. The CDR3 is 15 residues long. Here the CDR3 reads CASKGAGGPQETQYF. CDR3 sequence (DNA): TGCGCCAGCAAGGGGGCGGGAGGCCCCCAAGAGACCCAGTACTTC.

The genes are TRBV28 and TRBJ2-2; maybe TRBD1 (6 bases). The CDR3 length is 17 residues. V was shortened by 5 bases and J by 4 bases, with 20 bases between the two germline ends. Germline V lookup: CDR1 MDHEN, CDR2 SYDVKM. CDR3 residues: CASSTWGLHGATGELFF. For the CDR3, the DNA is TGTGCCAGCAGTACCTGGGGGCTACACGGAGCCACCGGGGAGCTGTTTTTT.

Only one count was recorded for this clone. The chain has TRBV3-1 (or the pseudogene TRBV3-2) and TRBJ2-1, with D perhaps matching TRBD2 (5 bases). The CDR3 has 13 residues. CDR1 is LGHDT and CDR2 is YNNKEL in the germline V gene (reference sequence). V lost 1 base and J 7 bases, leaving 8 bases between the germline ends. CDR3: CASSQARVNEQFF. The CDR3 DNA is TGTGCCAGCAGCCAAGCGAGGGTAAATGAGCAGTTCTTC.